The sequence of this TCR beta chain was determined in a study of spatial heterogeneity in lung cancer. CDR1 and CDR2 from the germline V gene are SGHKS and YYEKEE (reference sequence). This CDR3 is built from 14 residues. V dropped 0 bases and J dropped 3 bases, with 10 bases sitting between them. Described time point: blood at routine non-recurrence follow-up after resection. Sequencing covered unsorted whole RNA taken from tumor, nontumor lung or frozen PBMC. Using its own MiXCR run on the 5' RACE reads, TCRdb lists one record per CDR3 protein. The sample lists some 32,000 distinct CDR3 sequences, under 11% occurring once.

The sample in question was PBMCs, obtained at follow-up. The gene calls are TRBV5-5 and TRBJ2-7; D is perhaps TRBD1 (6 bases). This clonotype was obtained from a female donor with early-stage non-small cell lung cancer. In DNA, the CDR3 is TGTGCCAGCAGCTTGGCCAGGGGCGGCTACGAGCAGTACTTC. It codes for CASSLARGGYEQYF.